This T cell receptor beta chain was captured by sequencing in a study of identical twins. TCRdb re-called the 5' RACE reads through MiXCR, storing one row per CDR3 protein. This sample has 540,000 or so distinct CDR3 sequences, with around 24% found just once. Germline CDR1 SGHRS, CDR2 YFSETQ. This CDR3 region has 15 residues. The V segment lost 4 bases and the J segment 4 bases; nucleotides outside the gene matches: 10. Notes on this clonotype: Its antigen is still unknown.

Donors uniformly comprised healthy Caucasians. General study points: Twin sharing of out-of-frame TCR alpha was underestimated by models in monozygotic pairs. Surplus twin overlap in beta out-of-frame sequences was less pronounced.

These same records also appear under a second study, on yellow fever vaccine responses in identical twins.

Sequencing was carried out using CD4+ T cells sorted from blood. The source is a woman aged 18 to 35 in good health. This chain uses TRBV5-1 with TRBJ1-2, with 7 bases matching TRBD1. The DNA for the CDR3 is TGCGCCAGCAGCCATACAGGGGCGGATCTCTATGGCTACACCTTC. Protein product: CASSHTGADLYGYTF.